The T cell receptor beta chain under discussion was sequenced for a study of response to subunit inactivated influenza vaccine. Germline V gives CDR1 SGHRS, CDR2 YFSETQ. The CDR3 runs 12 residues. With 0 bases removed from V and 15 bases from J, the gap between germline ends came to 13 bases. A remark on this clonotype: Its antigen is not identified.

Via MiXCR, TCRdb re-called the RT-PCR reads, giving one row per CDR3 protein. Of about 520,000 distinct CDR3 sequences detected, approximately 7.2% appear once; the ten largest clones hold less than 15%. Study-level points and caveats: The authors put forward the suggestion that each seasonal influenza vaccination may bring in only a limited number of new T cells.

This material consisted of PBMCs from blood, taken roughly 24 months after vaccination. The chain recombines TRBV5-1 with TRBJ2-1; maybe TRBD2 (6 bases). The sequence derives from a man in his fifties or sixties who received an inactivated influenza vaccine. The CDR3 DNA follows: TGCGCCAGCAGCTTGGAGGCGGGGCAGAGGTTCTTC. Encoded protein: CASSLEAGQRFF.